A few counts support the clone carrying this TCR beta chain. In germline, CDR1 is MDHEN, CDR2 SYDVKM. Trimming cost V 5 bases and J 7 bases, with 9 bases left between them. The CDR3 extends over 12 amino acids. These data belong to a study of Ad26.COV2.S vaccination and SARS-CoV-2 variants. Treatment specified: roughly 19 received Ad26.COV2.S at low or high dose, single or two shots; five or six received placebo; per-sample allocation not given. Each sample was drawn 63 days after the first injection (of vaccine or placebo). Only in-frame clones appear in the TCRdb table, and some are missing; sequencing was by immunoSEQ multiplex PCR. The sample yields about 350,000 clones, about 85% seen once.

This chain uses TRBV28 with TRBJ2-1; D is tentatively TRBD1 or TRBD2 (7 bases each). The sequence came from a person aged 18-65 years who received the Ad26.COV2.S COVID-19 vaccine or a placebo. The specimen comprised peripheral blood, sampled in a trial of Ad26.COV2.S vaccine versus placebo. The CDR3 loop reads CASSQGGNEQFF. Here the CDR3 DNA reads TGTGCCAGCAGTCAGGGGGGGAATGAGCAGTTCTTC. The full variable domain, completed using reference TRBV28 and TRBJ2-1, is DVKVTQSSRYLVKRTGEKVFLECVQDMDHENMFWYRQDPGLGLRLIYFSYDVKMKEKGDIPEGYSVSREKKERFSLILESASTNQTSMYLCASSQGGNEQFFGPGTRLTVL.